This T cell receptor beta chain was observed in a study of tumor-infiltrating lymphocytes in primary liver carcinoma (dated by TCRdb to about 2017). Concerning the study at large: Surgical resection was performed in China between late 2015 and early 2016 on four or five patients with histopathologically diagnosed primary liver carcinoma. High reproducibility was observed for the technical replicate repertoires, with mean shared-clone rates near 0.89 and correlation coefficients above 0.95. Of the five patients, three men and two women aged 30 to 69 years, four had hepatocellular carcinoma and one had combined HCC and intrahepatic cholangiocarcinoma. The tumors of the five patients were staged as T1-T3 N0M0, with maximum diameters ranging from roughly 4.2 to 10 cm. Each sample produced roughly 3.65 to 8 million productive TCRbeta reads, and read depth showed no significant difference between tissue types. TCRbeta repertoire sequencing, expression microarrays and whole-exome sequencing were combined in the study across five regions of each liver tumor, with adjacent normal tissue and blood also included. A total of around 35 specimens from 5 patients, comprising some 25 tumor regions, 5 adjacent noncancerous liver tissues and 5 peripheral blood samples, were covered by TCRbeta repertoire sequencing. The research as a whole found: Repertoire overlap was found to be higher between tumor regions (mean roughly 36%) than between tumor-adjacent (around 17%) or tumor-blood (around 14%) pairs, consistent with antigen-driven expansion. Comparison of CD4+ and CD8+ T cell repertoires was precluded by the use of bulk unsorted samples. Because sequencing covered only the TCR beta chain and unpaired alpha chains were not captured, true repertoire diversity is likely underestimated. With just 4 to 6 patients in the study, the authors point out that the findings should be validated in a larger study. The top 250 clones made up a significantly larger repertoire fraction in tumors than in blood (p = 0.039).

This clonotype appeared once. What antigen it recognizes has not been identified. The input lacks base qualities; no much larger clone sits a single base away. One read gives only weak evidence. CDR1 and CDR2 are drawn from the germline V gene (reference sequence): GTSNPN, SVGIG. The CDR3 contains 12 residues, cysteine and phenylalanine counted. Just CDR3 DNA is preserved here, 36 bases in frame from base 1. V and J are truncated by 3 bases and 8 bases respectively, leaving an intervening sequence of 13 bases. RNA from unsorted whole blood was extracted with TRIzol reagent, and germline DNA was obtained with the DNeasy Blood & Tissue kit. At the time of sampling, the patients had chronic HBV infection and had not received any treatment. Before surgery, about 4 milliliters of peripheral blood were collected into K2EDTA tubes. A constant-region primer and ProtoScript II reverse transcriptase were used to reverse-transcribe TCRbeta-specific cDNA from roughly 0.5 ug total RNA. Three nested multiplex PCR rounds, following a slightly modified ARM-PCR procedure, were used to build the TCRbeta libraries. The first two PCR rounds used multiplex TRBV1-TRBV30 forward primers with a Cbeta reverse primer, each for approximately 11 cycles. A final 25-cycle PCR with Deep VentR polymerase added sample barcodes and Illumina adapters. Amplicons of 200-500 bp were gel-purified with a QIAquick gel extraction kit before sequencing. The TCRbeta amplicons were sequenced with 250-bp paired-end reads on an Illumina HiSeq 2500. The paper's processing steps were these. To recover full CDR3 sequences, reads were quality-trimmed using Trimmomatic v0.33 and paired reads were then merged using FLASH v1.2.11. V, D and J germline segments were assigned to the rearranged TCRbeta sequences by MiGEC v1.2.1b. VDJtools v1.0.0 computed clonotype statistics and Shannon-Wiener diversity indices. Except for diversity analysis, only the 250 most abundant clonotypes of each sample were used in subsequent analyses to reduce sampling bias. The public sequencing data were trimmed at Q25 with fastp and processed into clonotypes with MiXCR by TCRdb, which kept only in-frame beta chains. Entries are consolidated by CDR3 protein sequence, retaining the most common genes and DNA. TCRdb, not the authors, supplied the V and J calls. The sample table holds over 250,000 distinct CDR3 sequences, of which approximately 58% were seen once. About 18% of the sample rests with the top ten.

Recombination joined TRBV30 with TRBJ1-1; TRBD1 is a possible D gene, resting on 5 matching bases. The receptor's source is a young woman with primary liver carcinoma and hepatitis B virus infection. Sample: peripheral blood. The DNA reads TGTGCCTGGAGGATACAGGTCCTCGAAGCTTTCTTT. Translated, this is CAWRIQVLEAFF.